Following are 15 T cell receptor beta chains from one sample sequenced in a study of T cell repertoires in cytomegalovirus infection. Their cognate antigens are unknown. TCRdb fed the reads into MiXCR, producing one record per CDR3 protein. The sample has approximately 990,000 distinct CDR3 sequences; 30% to 40% are singletons. This specimen was cultured CD8+ T cells from PBMCs, taken from culture after CMV antigen stimulation. These receptors were obtained from a human donor in good health (CMV status not recorded). Some clones in this sample may be carry-over from other donors' samples.

This clonotype was observed many times. At one boundary the junction diverges from the germline segment, which might be a read error. The chain has TRBV7-2 and TRBJ1-3, with unresolved D. The CDR3 consists of 14 residues. Germline V gene lookup returns CDR1 SGHTA and CDR2 FQGNSA. CDR3 region: CASTLGSSGNTIYF. CDR3 DNA: TGTGCCAGCACCTTAGGGAGCTCTGGAAACACCATATATTTT.

The J gene is TRBJ2-7, the V gene TRBV7-9; a possible D gene is TRBD2 (5 bases). From germline, CDR1 is SEHNR and CDR2 FQNEAQ (reference sequence). V lost 3 bases and J 4 bases, leaving 10 bases between the germline ends. The CDR3 contains 13 residues. The CDR3 reads CASSFPPGYEQYF. CDR3 sequence (DNA): TGTGCCAGCAGCTTCCCGCCGGGATACGAGCAGTACTTC.

The V call is TRBV29-1, the J call TRBJ2-1; D is undetermined. This CDR3 has 12 amino acids. Between the trimmed V and J ends, which lost 4 bases and 4 bases, there was a span of 8 bases. Per germline, CDR1 SQVTM and CDR2 ANQGSEA. The CDR3 nucleotides read TGCAGCGTTGTTGGCAGATACAATGAGCAGTTCTTC. Translation gives CSVVGRYNEQFF.

This clonotype was recorded a few times. This chain connects TRBV7-4 to TRBJ2-2; no reliable D call. The CDR3 is 14 residues long. From germline, CDR1 is SGHVT and CDR2 SQSDAQ. V was cut by 4 bases and J by 4 bases, with 10 bases left in between. CDR3 bases: TGTGCCAGCAGCTCGGGTGTGAGCACCGGGGAGCTGTTTTTT. It translates to CASSSGVSTGELFF.

The rearrangement links TRBV7-3 to TRBJ1-6; tentative D call: TRBD1 (5 bases). Between the trimmed V and J ends, which lost 6 bases and 0 bases, there was a span of 6 bases. CDR1 is SGHTA and CDR2 is FQGTGA in the germline V gene. The CDR3 spans 14 residues. CDR3 in amino acids: CASRGDSYNSPLHF. In nucleotides, the CDR3 is TGTGCCAGCAGGGGGGACTCCTATAATTCACCCCTCCACTTT.

In its sample, this clonotype was seen a few times. The DNA for the CDR3 is TGCAGCGTTCCGGGACAGGGGCTTTACAATGAGCAGTTCTTC. Translation: CSVPGQGLYNEQFF. V gene TRBV29-1 combines with J gene TRBJ2-1, with 10 bases identical to TRBD1. The V gene's germline CDR1 is SQVTM and CDR2 ANQGSEA. The CDR3 has 14 residues. With V trimmed by 5 bases and J by 4 bases, 5 bases remained unmatched.

This clonotype has just a few counts. This sequence joins TRBV5-1 and TRBJ2-1, with D possibly being TRBD1 (6 bases). V was shortened by 7 bases and J by 6 bases, with 20 bases between the two germline ends. Germline CDR1 reads SGHRS; CDR2 reads YFSETQ. The CDR3 has 15 residues. CDR3: CASFQGNHPANEQFF. The DNA for the CDR3 is TGCGCCAGCTTTCAGGGGAACCATCCCGCCAATGAGCAGTTCTTC.

The chain has TRBV27 and TRBJ2-1; D not certain. With 0 bases removed from V and 7 bases from J, the gap between germline ends came to 7 bases. Per the germline V gene, CDR1 is MNHEY and CDR2 is SMNVEV (reference sequence). The CDR3 has 13 amino acids. Written as DNA, the CDR3 is TGTGCCAGCAGTTTATCGTACAATAATGAGCAGTTCTTC. Translating gives CASSLSYNNEQFF.

This clonotype was observed a handful of times. CDR3 bases: TGTGCCAGCAGCGACAGCGCTCACAGGTGGTCTGGGGCCAACGTCCTGACTTTC. Translated, it gives CASSDSAHRWSGANVLTF. The rearrangement links TRBV7-6 to TRBJ2-6, with D maybe TRBD1 (5 bases). The germline gives CDR1 SGHVS, CDR2 FNYEAQ. The germline V and J ends were trimmed by 5 bases and 1 base, with 18 bases remaining between them. This CDR3 has 18 residues. The whole variable domain, filled in from reference TRBV7-6 and TRBJ2-6, reads GAGVSQSPRYKVTKRGQDVALRCDPISGHVSLYWYRQALGQGPEFLTYFNYEAQQDKSGLPNDRFSAERPEGSISTLTIQRTEQRDSAMYRCASSDSAHRWSGANVLTFGAGSRLTVL.

This chain uses TRBV24-1 with TRBJ2-2, with D unresolved. The CDR3 totals 15 residues. Per germline, CDR1 KGHDR and CDR2 SFDVKD. V dropped 5 bases and J dropped 3 bases, with 12 bases sitting between them. The CDR3 region is CATSGPSLDTGELFF. For the CDR3, the DNA is TGTGCCACCAGTGGCCCCAGTTTGGACACCGGGGAGCTGTTTTTT.

Only a few counts were recorded for this clonotype. V usage is TRBV4-1 and J usage is TRBJ2-1; D ambiguous. The germline gives CDR1 MGHRA, CDR2 YSYEKL. Trimming removed 0 bases from V and 10 bases from J, with 7 bases in between. There are 12 residues in the CDR3. DNA of the CDR3: TGCGCCAGCAGCCAAGATCTGTGGGAGCAGTTCTTC. This codes for CASSQDLWEQFF.

V gene TRBV11-2 combines with J gene TRBJ2-2; TRBD2 aligns across 11 bases. Germline CDR1 SGHAT, CDR2 FQNNGV. The J segment lost 1 base and the V segment lost 5 bases, leaving 9 bases of the junction unmatched. The CDR3 covers 18 residues. CDR3 residues: CASSLYRGLAVNTGELFF. The CDR3 DNA is TGTGCCAGCAGCCTTTACAGGGGACTAGCGGTGAACACCGGGGAGCTGTTTTTT.

The chain joins TRBV6-6 to TRBJ1-3; D is unresolved. The germline V and J ends were trimmed by 6 bases and 0 bases, with 15 bases remaining between them. Per the germline V gene, CDR1 is MNHNY and CDR2 is SVGAGI (reference sequence). This CDR3 region has 16 residues. The CDR3 region is CASSLSVHSSGNTIYF. CDR3 coding DNA: TGTGCCAGCAGCCTTAGTGTACATTCCTCTGGAAACACCATATATTTT.

The rearrangement uses TRBV4-1 and TRBJ1-1; tentatively, D is TRBD1 (5 bases). This CDR3 is built from 16 residues. CDR1 and CDR2 from the germline V gene are MGHRA and YSYEKL. V was shortened by 1 base and J by 1 base, with 13 bases between the two germline ends. This chain's CDR3 is CASSQGRDRQNTEAFF. Written as DNA, the CDR3 is TGCGCCAGCAGCCAAGGACGGGACCGCCAGAACACTGAAGCTTTCTTT.

The J gene is TRBJ2-7, the V gene TRBV7-6; D is possibly TRBD1 or TRBD2 (5 bases each). Trimming pared 1 base from V and 0 bases from J, leaving 16 bases between. Germline CDR1 reads SGHVS; CDR2 reads FNYEAQ. The CDR3 consists of 17 residues. The CDR3 sequence: CASSLGGRGAGSYEQYF. Written as DNA, the CDR3 is TGTGCCAGCAGCTTAGGTGGGCGAGGGGCTGGCTCCTACGAGCAGTACTTC. Complete variable domain (other parts from reference TRBV7-6 and TRBJ2-7): GAGVSQSPRYKVTKRGQDVALRCDPISGHVSLYWYRQALGQGPEFLTYFNYEAQQDKSGLPNDRFSAERPEGSISTLTIQRTEQRDSAMYRCASSLGGRGAGSYEQYFGPGTRLTVT.